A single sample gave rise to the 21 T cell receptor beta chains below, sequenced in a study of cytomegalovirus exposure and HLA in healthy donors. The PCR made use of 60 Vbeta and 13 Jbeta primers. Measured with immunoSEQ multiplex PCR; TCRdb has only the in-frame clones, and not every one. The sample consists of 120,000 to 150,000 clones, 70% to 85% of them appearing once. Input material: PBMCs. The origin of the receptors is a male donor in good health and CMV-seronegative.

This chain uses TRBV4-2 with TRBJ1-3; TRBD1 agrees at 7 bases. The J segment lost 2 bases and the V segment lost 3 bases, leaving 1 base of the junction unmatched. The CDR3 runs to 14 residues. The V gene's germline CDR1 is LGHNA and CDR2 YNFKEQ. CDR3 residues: CASSQQGAGNTIYF. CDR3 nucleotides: TGTGCCAGCAGCCAGCAGGGGGCTGGAAACACCATATATTTT.

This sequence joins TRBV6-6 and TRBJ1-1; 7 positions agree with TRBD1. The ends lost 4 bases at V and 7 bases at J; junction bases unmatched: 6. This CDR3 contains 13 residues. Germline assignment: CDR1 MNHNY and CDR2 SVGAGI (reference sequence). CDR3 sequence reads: CASSFEGAIEAFF. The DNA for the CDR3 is TGTGCCAGCAGTTTTGAGGGGGCGATTGAAGCTTTCTTT.

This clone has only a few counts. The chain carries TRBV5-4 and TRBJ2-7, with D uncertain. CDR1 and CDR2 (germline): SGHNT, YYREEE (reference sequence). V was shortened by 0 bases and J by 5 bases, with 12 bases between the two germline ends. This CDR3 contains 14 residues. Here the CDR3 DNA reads TGTGCCAGCAGCTTGGACGGGTATCTCGACGAGCAGTACTTC. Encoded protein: CASSLDGYLDEQYF.

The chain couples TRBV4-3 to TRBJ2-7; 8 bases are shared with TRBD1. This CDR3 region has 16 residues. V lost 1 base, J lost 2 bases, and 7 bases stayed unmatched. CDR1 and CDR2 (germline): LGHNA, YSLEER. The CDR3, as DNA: TGCGCCAGCAGCCAAGGGACAGGGAAACCCCCCTACGAGCAGTACTTC. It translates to CASSQGTGKPPYEQYF.

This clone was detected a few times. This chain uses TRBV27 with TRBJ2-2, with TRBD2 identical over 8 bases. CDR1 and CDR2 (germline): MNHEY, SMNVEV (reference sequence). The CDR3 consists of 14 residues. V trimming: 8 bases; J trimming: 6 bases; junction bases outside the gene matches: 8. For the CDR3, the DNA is TGTGCCAGCCTTCCGGGAGGGCCTGCCGGGGAGCTGTTTTTT. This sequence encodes CASLPGGPAGELFF.

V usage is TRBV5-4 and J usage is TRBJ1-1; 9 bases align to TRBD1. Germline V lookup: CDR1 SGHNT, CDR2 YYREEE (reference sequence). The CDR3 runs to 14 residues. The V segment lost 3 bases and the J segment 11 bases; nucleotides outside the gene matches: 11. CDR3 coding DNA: TGTGCCAGCAGCTATCCGGGACAGGGTCCGCGCGCTTTCTTT. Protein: CASSYPGQGPRAFF.

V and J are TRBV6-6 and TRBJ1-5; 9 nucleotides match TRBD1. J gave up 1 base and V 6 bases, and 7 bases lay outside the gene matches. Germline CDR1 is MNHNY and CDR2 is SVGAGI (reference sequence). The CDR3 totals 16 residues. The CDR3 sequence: CASRTGQGISNQPQHF. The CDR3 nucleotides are TGTGCCAGCAGGACGGGACAGGGTATAAGCAATCAGCCCCAGCATTTT.

The CDR3 DNA follows: TGTGCCAGCAGCTTATCAGGTAGCGGGAGGTTCTACTACAATGAGCAGTTCTTC. Protein product: CASSLSGSGRFYYNEQFF. The rearrangement uses TRBV7-6 and TRBJ2-1; 10 bases fit TRBD2. The CDR3 is made up of 18 amino acids. J was trimmed by 3 bases and V by 2 bases; bases with no gene match: 10. Germline lookup yields CDR1 SGHVS and CDR2 FNYEAQ.

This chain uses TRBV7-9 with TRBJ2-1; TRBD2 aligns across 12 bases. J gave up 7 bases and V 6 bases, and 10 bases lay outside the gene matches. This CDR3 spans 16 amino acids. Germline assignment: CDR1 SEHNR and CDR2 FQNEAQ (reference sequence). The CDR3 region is CASSSELAGGKNEQFF. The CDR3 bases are TGTGCCAGCAGTTCTGAACTAGCGGGAGGTAAGAATGAGCAGTTCTTC.

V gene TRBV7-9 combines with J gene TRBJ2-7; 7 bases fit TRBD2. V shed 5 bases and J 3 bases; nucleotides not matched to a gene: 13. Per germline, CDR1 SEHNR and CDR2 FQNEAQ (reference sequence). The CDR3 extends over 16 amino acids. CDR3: CASSPHTGTTNYEQYF. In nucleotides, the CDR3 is TGTGCCAGCAGCCCTCATACCGGGACTACCAACTACGAGCAGTACTTC.

The CDR3 DNA follows: TGCAGCGCCCGGGACAGGGGAGCAGATACGCAGTATTTT. Encoded protein: CSARDRGADTQYF. The chain carries TRBV29-1 and TRBJ2-3, with 10 bases identical to TRBD1. The ends lost 7 bases at V and 4 bases at J; junction bases unmatched: 5. This CDR3 is built from 13 residues. From germline, CDR1 is SQVTM and CDR2 ANQGSEA.

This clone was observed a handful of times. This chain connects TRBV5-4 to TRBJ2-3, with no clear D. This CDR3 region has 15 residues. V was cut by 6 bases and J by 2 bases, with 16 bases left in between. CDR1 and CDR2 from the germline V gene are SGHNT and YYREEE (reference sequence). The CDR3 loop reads CASKDVGYSTDTQYF. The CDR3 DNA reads TGTGCCAGCAAAGATGTGGGCTATTCCACAGATACGCAGTATTTT.

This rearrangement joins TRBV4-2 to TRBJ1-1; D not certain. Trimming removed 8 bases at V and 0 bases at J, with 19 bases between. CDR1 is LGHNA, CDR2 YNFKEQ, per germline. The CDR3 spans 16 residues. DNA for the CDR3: TGTGCCAGCCTACGCGGTTTCGGGAGCATGAACACTGAAGCTTTCTTT. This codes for CASLRGFGSMNTEAFF.

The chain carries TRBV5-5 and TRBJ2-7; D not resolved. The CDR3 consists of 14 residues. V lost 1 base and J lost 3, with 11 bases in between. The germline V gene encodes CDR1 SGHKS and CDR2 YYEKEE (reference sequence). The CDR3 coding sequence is TGTGCCAGCAGCTTGCAGCGAAGTGGCTACGAGCAGTACTTC. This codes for CASSLQRSGYEQYF.

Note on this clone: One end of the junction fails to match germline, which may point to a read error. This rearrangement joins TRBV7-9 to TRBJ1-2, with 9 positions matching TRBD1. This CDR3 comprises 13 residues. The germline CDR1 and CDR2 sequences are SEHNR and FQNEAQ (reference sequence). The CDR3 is CASSPQGAYGHTF. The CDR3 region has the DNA TGTGCCAGCAGCCCACAGGGGGCCTATGGCCACACCTTC.

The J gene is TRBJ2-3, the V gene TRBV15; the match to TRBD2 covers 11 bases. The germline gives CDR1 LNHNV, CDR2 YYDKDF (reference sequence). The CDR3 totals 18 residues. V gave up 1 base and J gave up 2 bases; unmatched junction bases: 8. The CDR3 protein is CATSRGSGRAGDTDTQYF. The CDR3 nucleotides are TGTGCCACCAGCAGAGGTAGCGGGAGGGCCGGGGACACAGATACGCAGTATTTT.

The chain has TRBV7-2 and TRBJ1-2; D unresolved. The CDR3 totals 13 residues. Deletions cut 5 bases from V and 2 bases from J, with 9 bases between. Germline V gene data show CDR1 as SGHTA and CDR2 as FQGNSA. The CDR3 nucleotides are TGTGCCAGCAGCCCAAGTGAGAACTATGGCTACACCTTC. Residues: CASSPSENYGYTF.

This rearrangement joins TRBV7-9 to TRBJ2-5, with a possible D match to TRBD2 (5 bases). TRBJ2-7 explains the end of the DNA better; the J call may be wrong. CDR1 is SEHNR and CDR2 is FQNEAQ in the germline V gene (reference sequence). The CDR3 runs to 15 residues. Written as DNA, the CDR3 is TGTGCCAGCAGCCTAATGGACGGACTCTCCTACGAGCAGTACTTC. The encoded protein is CASSLMDGLSYEQYF.

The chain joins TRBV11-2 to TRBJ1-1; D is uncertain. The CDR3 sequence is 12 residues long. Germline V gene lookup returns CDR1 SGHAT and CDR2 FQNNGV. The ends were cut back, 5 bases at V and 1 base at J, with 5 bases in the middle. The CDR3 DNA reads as TGTGCCAGCAGCCAGTGGAACACTGAAGCTTTCTTT. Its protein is CASSQWNTEAFF.

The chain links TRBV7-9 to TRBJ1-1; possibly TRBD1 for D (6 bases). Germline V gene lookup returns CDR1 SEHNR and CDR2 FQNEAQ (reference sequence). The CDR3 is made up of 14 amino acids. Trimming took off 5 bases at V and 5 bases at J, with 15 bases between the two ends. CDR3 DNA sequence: TGTGCCAGCAGCCCCCAGGGGTGGGGAACTGAAGCTTTCTTT. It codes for CASSPQGWGTEAFF.

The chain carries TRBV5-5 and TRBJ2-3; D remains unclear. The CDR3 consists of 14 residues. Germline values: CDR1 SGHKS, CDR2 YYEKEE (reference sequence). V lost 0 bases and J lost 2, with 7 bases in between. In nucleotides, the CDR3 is TGTGCCAGCAGCTTGGGGCCAAACACAGATACGCAGTATTTT. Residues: CASSLGPNTDTQYF.